Following are 9 T cell receptor beta chains from one sample sequenced in a study of blood T cell repertoires in COVID-19. TCRdb's copy holds only in-frame clones and misses some; the assay was immunoSEQ multiplex PCR. The sample yields 25,000 to 30,000 clones, approximately 80% seen once. Sample: peripheral blood. The origin of the receptors is a human donor in a cohort sampled during active COVID-19.

The chain employs TRBV10-3 and TRBJ2-1; TRBD2 agrees at 7 bases. V lost 7 bases to trimming and J lost 2 bases; unmatched junction nucleotides: 11. The germline V gene encodes CDR1 ENHRY and CDR2 SYGVKD. This CDR3 contains 16 residues. Here the CDR3 reads CAITPSGAPPYNEQFF. CDR3 coding DNA: TGTGCCATCACCCCGAGCGGGGCTCCCCCCTACAATGAGCAGTTCTTC.

The V gene is TRBV4-2, the J gene TRBJ2-1; 7 positions agree with TRBD1. CDR3 length equals 14 residues. Losses at the gene ends were 4 bases for V and 6 bases for J; bases not matched to a gene: 6. Germline assignment: CDR1 LGHNA and CDR2 YNFKEQ. CDR3 sequence reads: CASSRDRGFNEQFF. DNA for the CDR3: TGTGCCAGCAGCCGGGACAGAGGTTTCAATGAGCAGTTCTTC.

The chain recombines TRBV12-3 or TRBV12-4 with TRBJ1-1; no clear D. Trimming removed 1 base at V and 5 bases at J, with 8 bases between. The CDR3 spans 13 residues. This CDR3 reads CASSLGSATEAFF. In DNA, the CDR3 is TGTGCCAGCAGTTTAGGGTCTGCGACTGAAGCTTTCTTT.

V is TRBV4-3 and J is TRBJ2-7; 7 bases align to TRBD2. The V and J ends lost 0 bases and 2 bases, in that order; junction bases with no gene match: 4. The CDR3 is 15 amino acids. Germline CDR1 and CDR2: LGHNA and YSLEER. This chain's CDR3 is CASSQDSGGAYEQYF. In DNA form, the CDR3 reads TGCGCCAGCAGCCAAGATTCGGGAGGTGCCTACGAGCAGTACTTC.

The V and J genes are TRBV2 and TRBJ2-1; TRBD2 matches 14 bases. This CDR3 is 16 amino acids long. Trimming cost V 5 bases and J 5 bases; bases outside gene matches: 5. Germline CDR1 reads SNHLY; CDR2 reads FYNNEI. CDR3: CASSPRLAGGNNEQFF. The CDR3 nucleotides are TGTGCCAGCAGTCCTAGACTAGCGGGGGGGAACAATGAGCAGTTCTTC. Using reference TRBV2 and TRBJ2-1 for the parts outside the CDR3, the full variable domain is EPEVTQTPSHQVTQMGQEVILRCVPISNHLYFYWYRQILGQKVEFLVSFYNNEISEKSEIFDDQFSVERPDGSNFTLKIRSTKLEDSAMYFCASSPRLAGGNNEQFFGPGTRLTVL.

The V gene is TRBV30, the J gene TRBJ1-1, with 7 bases aligning to TRBD1. The junction had 7 bases not matched to a gene; V was cut back by 1 base and J by 5 bases. Germline values: CDR1 GTSNPN, CDR2 SVGIG (reference sequence). The CDR3 is 14 residues long. CDR3 DNA: TGTGCCTGGAGTGCCTACAGGGGAGTAACTGAAGCTTTCTTT. Encoded protein: CAWSAYRGVTEAFF.

The V gene is TRBV19, the J gene TRBJ2-7; 7 nucleotides line up with TRBD1. The germline CDR1 and CDR2 sequences are LNHDA and SQIVND (reference sequence). This CDR3 has 14 amino acids. V shed 3 bases, J shed 2 bases, and the junction held 4 bases outside the gene matches. This chain's CDR3 is CASSMVGQTYEQYF. CDR3 nucleotides: TGTGCCAGTAGTATGGTGGGACAGACCTACGAGCAGTACTTC. Filled out from reference TRBV19 and TRBJ2-7, the complete variable domain reads DGGITQSPKYLFRKEGQNVTLSCEQNLNHDAMYWYRQDPGQGLRLIYYSQIVNDFQKGDIAEGYSVSREKKESFPLTVTSAQKNPTAFYLCASSMVGQTYEQYFGPGTRLTVT.

The chain couples TRBV6-5 to TRBJ2-7; D perhaps matches TRBD1 (5 bases). The V gene's germline CDR1 is MNHEY and CDR2 SVGAGI. With 5 bases removed from V and 4 bases from J, the gap between germline ends came to 12 bases. The CDR3 length is 13 residues. The CDR3 is CASSPTQGYEQYF. The CDR3 bases are TGTGCCAGCAGTCCCACGCAGGGATACGAGCAGTACTTC.

The chain carries TRBV28 and TRBJ2-1; 9 bases agree with TRBD1. The CDR3 consists of 16 residues. In germline, CDR1 is MDHEN, CDR2 SYDVKM. Trimming cost V 6 bases and J 0 bases; bases outside gene matches: 6. Written as DNA, the CDR3 is TGTGCCAGCAGGCAGACAGGGGGGTTCTCCTACAATGAGCAGTTCTTC. This sequence encodes CASRQTGGFSYNEQFF.